Following are 20 T cell receptor beta chains from one sample sequenced in a study of blood T cell repertoires in COVID-19. Profiled with immunoSEQ multiplex PCR; TCRdb holds only in-frame clones, not every one. The sample yields 35,000 to 50,000 clones, more than 70% seen once. Sequenced material: peripheral blood. The receptors here all came from a human donor in a cohort sampled during active COVID-19.

This clone was recorded once. The chain combines TRBV7-2 with TRBJ1-2; 10 bases align to TRBD1. Germline CDR1 and CDR2: SGHTA and FQGNSA. This CDR3 is built from 16 residues. J lost 4 bases, V lost 1 base, and 6 bases had no gene match. CDR3 bases: TGTGCCAGCAGCTTAGGGACAGGGGGATTGATCTATGGCTACACCTTC. Its protein product is CASSLGTGGLIYGYTF.

CDR3: CASSCLWDRGPRETQYF. For the CDR3, the DNA is TGCGCCAGCAGCTGCCTGTGGGACAGGGGGCCAAGAGAGACCCAGTACTTC. This chain links TRBV5-1 with TRBJ2-5; 12 bases line up with TRBD1. Germline V gene sequence: CDR1 SGHRS, CDR2 YFSETQ. There are 17 residues in the CDR3. V dropped 3 bases and J dropped 4; count of bases not matched to a gene: 10.

The J gene is TRBJ2-7, the V gene TRBV30, with TRBD1 matching over 10 bases. CDR1 GTSNPN and CDR2 SVGIG come from the germline V gene (reference sequence). The CDR3 is 12 amino acids. V gave up 3 bases and J gave up 6 bases; unmatched junction bases: 2. Here the CDR3 reads CAWRGQGPEQYF. The CDR3 DNA is TGTGCCTGGAGGGGACAGGGGCCCGAGCAGTACTTC.

This chain uses TRBV6-6 with TRBJ1-1; D remains unclear. Trimming took off 1 base at V and 6 bases at J, with 12 bases between the two ends. The CDR3 extends over 14 amino acids. Germline V lookup: CDR1 MNHNY, CDR2 SVGAGI (reference sequence). This chain's CDR3 is CASSYLREASEAFF. CDR3 nucleotide sequence: TGTGCCAGCAGTTACTTGAGGGAAGCTTCTGAAGCTTTCTTT.

The rearrangement links TRBV5-1 to TRBJ2-3; 8 bases line up with TRBD1. This CDR3 is built from 14 residues. Germline V lookup: CDR1 SGHRS, CDR2 YFSETQ. The V and J ends lost 6 bases and 3 bases, in that order; junction bases with no gene match: 6. Here the CDR3 reads CASTQGALTDTQYF. CDR3 in DNA: TGCGCCAGCACCCAGGGGGCCTTGACAGATACGCAGTATTTT.

This chain joins TRBV5-1 and TRBJ2-1; D is uncertain. This CDR3 has 16 residues. Germline V gene sequence: CDR1 SGHRS, CDR2 YFSETQ. V was trimmed by 4 bases and J by 2 bases, leaving 16 bases between them. CDR3 DNA: TGCGCCAGCAGCAGTAACCCTGCTGAGGCCTACAATGAGCAGTTCTTC. Translated, it gives CASSSNPAEAYNEQFF.

In DNA, the CDR3 is TGTGCCAGCAGCCCAGTCCTAGCTGGGGAGACCCAGTACTTC. Encoded protein: CASSPVLAGETQYF. The V gene is TRBV9, the J gene TRBJ2-5, with a possible D match to TRBD2 (5 bases). The CDR3 length is 14 residues. CDR1 and CDR2 from the germline V gene are SGDLS and YYNGEE. V lost 4 bases and J 5 bases, leaving 15 bases between the germline ends.

In this sample, this clone turned up a few times. J is TRBJ2-7 and V is TRBV4-1; 7 positions match TRBD2. The CDR3 loop spans 16 amino acids. CDR1 and CDR2 from the germline V gene are MGHRA and YSYEKL. With V trimmed by 1 base and J by 7 bases, 13 bases remained unmatched. CDR3 protein: CASSQAVTIGEGEQYF. Written as DNA, the CDR3 is TGCGCCAGCAGCCAAGCCGTCACTATCGGGGAGGGTGAGCAGTACTTC.

This chain joins TRBV11-2 and TRBJ2-5; 11 bases agree with TRBD1. CDR3 length: 15 amino acids. Germline CDR1 SGHAT, CDR2 FQNNGV. Trimming removed 5 bases from V and 5 bases from J; junction bases left unmatched: 7. As DNA, the CDR3 is TGTGCCAGCAGCCAAGGACAGGGGGCGCGGGAGACCCAGTACTTC. Translation gives CASSQGQGARETQYF.

The chain couples TRBV30 to TRBJ1-2; D not resolved. Per the germline V gene, CDR1 is GTSNPN and CDR2 is SVGIG (reference sequence). This CDR3 has 16 residues. With 0 bases removed from V and 8 bases from J, the gap between germline ends came to 22 bases. The CDR3 DNA reads TGTGCCTGGAGTGTCTTTCCGGGTCCTTTTGGAGGAGGCTACACCTTC. This translates into CAWSVFPGPFGGGYTF.

The V gene is TRBV5-1, the J gene TRBJ1-3, with 9 nucleotides matching TRBD1. Unmatched junction bases numbered 9, after V lost 4 bases and J lost 4 bases. The germline V gene encodes CDR1 SGHRS and CDR2 YFSETQ. The CDR3 totals 16 residues. The CDR3 coding sequence is TGCGCCAGCAGCCCGGGACAGGGAACCATAGGAAACACCATATATTTT. It is translated as CASSPGQGTIGNTIYF.

The chain carries TRBV24-1 and TRBJ2-2; D is possibly TRBD1 (6 bases). Germline assignment: CDR1 KGHDR and CDR2 SFDVKD. The CDR3 consists of 16 residues. Trimming pared 2 bases from V and 3 bases from J, leaving 12 bases between. This CDR3 reads CATSDYRGGDTGELFF. In DNA form, the CDR3 reads TGTGCCACCAGTGATTATCGAGGGGGAGACACCGGGGAGCTGTTTTTT.

This clone was seen only a few times. The chain joins TRBV11-2 to TRBJ1-6; TRBD1 matches 7 bases. Trimming took 5 bases from V and 6 from J; bases not matched to a gene: 10. The CDR3 covers 16 residues. The germline CDR1 and CDR2 sequences are SGHAT and FQNNGV. CDR3 in DNA: TGTGCCAGCAGCATTAACAGGGGTACGAGTAATTCACCCCTCCACTTT. Amino acid sequence: CASSINRGTSNSPLHF.

The rearrangement uses TRBV4-2 and TRBJ2-4, with TRBD1 matching over 8 bases. CDR1 is LGHNA, CDR2 YNFKEQ, per germline. J gave up 7 bases and V 3 bases, and 14 bases lay outside the gene matches. The CDR3 contains 17 residues. Here the CDR3 reads CASSHFETGGRKNIQYF. CDR3 nucleotide sequence: TGTGCCAGCAGCCACTTCGAAACAGGGGGTAGGAAGAACATTCAGTACTTC.

The chain uses TRBV9 and TRBJ2-4; TRBD2 matches 12 bases. There are 16 residues in the CDR3. With 3 bases clipped from V and 6 bases from J, the junction kept 7 bases outside the gene matches. Germline V gene sequence: CDR1 SGDLS, CDR2 YYNGEE. For the CDR3, the DNA is TGTGCCAGCAGCGACCTAGCGGGGGGGCTGGCAAACATTCAGTACTTC. Its translation: CASSDLAGGLANIQYF.

This sequence joins TRBV24-1 and TRBJ2-1; perhaps TRBD1 as D (6 bases). Deletions cut 4 bases from V and 3 bases from J, with 12 bases between. Germline values: CDR1 KGHDR, CDR2 SFDVKD. The CDR3 consists of 15 residues. The chain's CDR3 is CATSDRGKNYNEQFF. The CDR3 coding sequence is TGTGCCACCAGTGACAGGGGTAAAAACTACAATGAGCAGTTCTTC.

This chain joins TRBV30 and TRBJ2-3; a possible D gene is TRBD2 (5 bases). The germline gives CDR1 GTSNPN, CDR2 SVGIG (reference sequence). The V gene lost 5 bases and the J gene lost 1 base, with 13 bases spanning the gap. This CDR3 contains 14 residues. This CDR3 reads CAWSLARGTDTQYF. The CDR3 nucleotides are TGTGCCTGGTCGTTGGCGCGGGGCACAGATACGCAGTATTTT.

The gene calls are TRBV9 and TRBJ2-6, with TRBD1 matching 8 bases. V gave up 6 bases and J gave up 4 bases; unmatched junction bases: 9. Germline CDR1 and CDR2: SGDLS and YYNGEE. The CDR3 consists of 16 residues. The CDR3 bases are TGTGCCAGCACCCCCGGACAGGGTTCCGGGGCCAACGTCCTGACTTTC. It encodes CASTPGQGSGANVLTF. The entire variable domain, with the rest obtained from reference TRBV9 and TRBJ2-6, is as follows: DSGVTQTPKHLITATGQRVTLRCSPRSGDLSVYWYQQSLDQGLQFLIQYYNGEERAKGNILERFSAQQFPDLHSELNLSSLELGDSALYFCASTPGQGSGANVLTFGAGSRLTVL.

This clone was picked up one time. The chain carries TRBV24-1 and TRBJ2-5; 10 bases are a match to TRBD1. The V segment lost 3 bases and the J segment 7 bases; nucleotides outside the gene matches: 13. The CDR3 extends over 17 amino acids. Germline values: CDR1 KGHDR, CDR2 SFDVKD. The CDR3 DNA follows: TGTGCCACCAGTGATCTTCCGGGACAGGGGATAGTGGGGACCCAGTACTTC. It yields the protein CATSDLPGQGIVGTQYF.

The V gene is TRBV7-9, the J gene TRBJ2-3; 10 nucleotides match TRBD1. The germline V gene has CDR1 SEHNR and CDR2 FQNEAQ (reference sequence). With V trimmed by 3 bases and J by 4 bases, 10 bases remained unmatched. The CDR3 contains 17 residues. The CDR3 DNA is TGTGCCAGCAGCTTTTATGGGACAGGGGAACGGGCAGATACGCAGTATTTT. This translates into CASSFYGTGERADTQYF.